This passage covers 17 T cell receptor beta chains from one sample sequenced in a study of STAT5B mutations in CD4+ large granular lymphocyte leukemia. Profiling relied on immunoSEQ multiplex PCR, and the TCRdb table lists in-frame clones only, not all of them. The sample holds some 35,000 clones, approximately 89% seen once. The sequencing sample was made of CD4+ T cells from blood buffy coats. The receptors shown here come from a human donor in good health.

This clone appeared once. V usage is TRBV6-1 and J usage is TRBJ2-1; perhaps TRBD2 as D (6 bases). Looked up from germline, CDR1 is MNHNS and CDR2 is SASEGT. The V gene lost 6 bases and the J gene lost 0 bases, with 12 bases spanning the gap. There are 15 residues in the CDR3. The CDR3 coding sequence is TGTGCCAGCAGAAGCGGGCCTCTCTCCTACAATGAGCAGTTCTTC. Its translation: CASRSGPLSYNEQFF.

The chain uses TRBV4-3 and TRBJ2-2, with D uncertain. V dropped 0 bases and J dropped 6 bases, with 20 bases sitting between them. Germline V gene data show CDR1 as LGHNA and CDR2 as YSLEER. This CDR3 region has 18 residues. This CDR3 is CASSQDPLLGETAGELFF. CDR3 coding DNA: TGCGCCAGCAGCCAAGATCCCTTACTTGGGGAAACCGCCGGGGAGCTGTTTTTT.

This rearrangement joins TRBV5-4 to TRBJ2-2; 8 nucleotides line up with TRBD2. With V trimmed by 2 bases and J by 3 bases, 6 bases remained unmatched. CDR1 is SGHNT, CDR2 YYREEE, per germline (reference sequence). The CDR3 totals 16 residues. This CDR3 is CASSFPAGAYTGELFF. CDR3 coding DNA: TGTGCCAGCAGCTTCCCAGCGGGGGCTTACACCGGGGAGCTGTTTTTT.

This chain connects TRBV6-6 to TRBJ1-4; D gene uncertain. Germline CDR1 MNHNY, CDR2 SVGAGI (reference sequence). CDR3 length equals 14 residues. Trimming took off 5 bases at V and 0 bases at J, with 7 bases between the two ends. For the CDR3, the DNA is TGTGCCAGCAGTCTAACGGCAACTAATGAAAAACTGTTTTTT. It encodes CASSLTATNEKLFF.

The rearrangement uses TRBV5-6 and TRBJ1-2, with TRBD1 identical over 8 bases. Looked up from germline, CDR1 is SGHDT and CDR2 is YYEEEE. This CDR3 has 15 residues. Trimming at V came to 5 bases and at J to 8 bases, leaving 14 bases not matched to a gene. CDR3 nucleotides: TGTGCCAGCAGACACGATTCCGTCAGGGGGCCCGGCTACACCTTC. Encoded protein: CASRHDSVRGPGYTF.

The chain links TRBV10-3 to TRBJ2-7; D ambiguous. This CDR3 is built from 11 residues. The V end was cut by 8 bases, the J end by 3 bases, with 8 bases between. Germline V lookup: CDR1 ENHRY, CDR2 SYGVKD. CDR3 bases: TGTGCCATCGGAGTACTCTACGAGCAGTACTTC. This translates into CAIGVLYEQYF.

The chain employs TRBV7-2 and TRBJ1-4; possible D gene TRBD1, 6 bases. V lost 5 bases and J lost 5, with 12 bases in between. Germline V gene sequence: CDR1 SGHTA, CDR2 FQGNSA. The CDR3 spans 14 residues. CDR3 region: CASSRGTWNEKLFF. For the CDR3, the DNA is TGTGCCAGCAGCCGCGGGACATGGAATGAAAAACTGTTTTTT.

The rearrangement joins TRBV7-9 to TRBJ2-7, with 8 bases lining up with TRBD2. The CDR3 consists of 15 residues. In germline, CDR1 is SEHNR, CDR2 FQNEAQ (reference sequence). V lost 1 base to trimming and J lost 6 bases; unmatched junction nucleotides: 8. This CDR3 reads CASSLGPGGGSEQYF. The CDR3 DNA reads TGTGCCAGCAGCTTAGGACCGGGGGGGGGATCCGAGCAGTACTTC.

The sample holds a few counts of this clone. The V gene is TRBV5-6, the J gene TRBJ1-5, with D perhaps TRBD1 (6 bases). The CDR3 length is 14 residues. Deletions cut 5 bases from V and 7 bases from J, with 16 bases between. Germline assignment: CDR1 SGHDT and CDR2 YYEEEE. The CDR3 nucleotides are TGTGCCAGCAGTCGTACTGGGGGCGACCAGCCCCAGCATTTT. Its translation is CASSRTGGDQPQHF.

The chain has TRBV5-3 and TRBJ2-7; TRBD2 matches at 13 bases. TRBV5-3 belongs to the ORF category, with a function that is uncertain. CDR3 length equals 17 residues. Trimming at V came to 4 bases and at J to 3 bases, leaving 10 bases not matched to a gene. The CDR3 nucleotides read TGTGCCAGAAGCGCCGGGACTAGCGGGGAGCCAGACTACGAGCAGTACTTC. As protein: CARSAGTSGEPDYEQYF.

The chain employs TRBV10-3 and TRBJ2-7, with 8 positions matching TRBD1. The V gene's germline CDR1 is ENHRY and CDR2 SYGVKD. With 4 bases clipped from V and 2 bases from J, the junction kept 4 bases outside the gene matches. The CDR3 has 14 amino acids. The CDR3 reads CAISAGQGPYEQYF. In nucleotides, the CDR3 is TGTGCCATCAGTGCAGGACAGGGCCCCTACGAGCAGTACTTC.

This clone was counted a single time. The rearrangement joins TRBV5-4 to TRBJ2-3; no firm D call. From germline, CDR1 is SGHNT and CDR2 YYREEE (reference sequence). This CDR3 is built from 12 residues. V was cut by 7 bases and J by 4 bases, with 10 bases left in between. CDR3 in amino acids: CASGNTADTQYF. CDR3 coding DNA: TGTGCCAGCGGTAACACGGCAGATACGCAGTATTTT.

The chain is built from TRBV11-3 and TRBJ1-2; D perhaps matches TRBD1 (5 bases). This CDR3 has 17 amino acids. The germline gives CDR1 SGHNT, CDR2 YENEEA. V was cut by 0 bases and J by 2 bases, with 16 bases left in between. The CDR3 loop is CASSLDLVGTGNYGYTF. As DNA, the CDR3 is TGTGCCAGCAGCTTAGATCTAGTAGGGACGGGGAACTATGGCTACACCTTC.

The gene calls are TRBV5-1 and TRBJ1-4; tentatively, D is TRBD1 (5 bases). The CDR3 loop spans 16 amino acids. Trimming stripped 3 bases from V and 4 bases from J, with 16 bases between. Per the germline V gene, CDR1 is SGHRS and CDR2 is YFSETQ. The CDR3 loop reads CASSSGGTRGNEKLFF. CDR3 nucleotides: TGCGCCAGCAGCTCGGGGGGGACGAGGGGTAATGAAAAACTGTTTTTT.

A few counts support this clone. The chain carries TRBV4-3 and TRBJ1-5, with D perhaps matching TRBD1 (6 bases). The CDR3 is made up of 18 amino acids. Trimming shortened V by 4 bases and J by 2 bases, and 21 bases separated the two germline ends. Germline CDR1 LGHNA, CDR2 YSLEER. Here the CDR3 DNA reads TGCGCCAGCAGCCGGGAGAACTACAGGGCAGGGGGCAATCAGCCCCAGCATTTT. Translating gives CASSRENYRAGGNQPQHF.

J is TRBJ2-2 and V is TRBV4-3, with 7 nucleotides matching TRBD2. J gave up 4 bases and V 1 base, and 12 bases lay outside the gene matches. The CDR3 spans 18 residues. CDR1 is LGHNA, CDR2 YSLEER, per germline. CDR3 nucleotides: TGCGCCAGCAGCCAAGCAGTTCCAAGACTAGCCCCCACCGGGGAGCTGTTTTTT. It is translated as CASSQAVPRLAPTGELFF.

The chain joins TRBV4-1 to TRBJ2-1; maybe TRBD2 (5 bases). Trimming cost V 3 bases and J 9 bases, with 18 bases left between them. Germline assignment: CDR1 MGHRA and CDR2 YSYEKL. The CDR3 length is 15 residues. Written as DNA, the CDR3 is TGCGCCAGCAGCCATACAACGTCGTCTCGGGGTGAGCAGTTCTTC. The encoded protein is CASSHTTSSRGEQFF.